This T cell receptor beta chain was found in a study of T cell changes during pregnancy in multiple sclerosis. Method: immunoSEQ multiplex PCR; TCRdb's copy keeps in-frame clones and lacks some. This table holds approximately 80,000 clones, nearly 95% found once. The length of the CDR3 is 13 residues. CDR1 is MDHEN and CDR2 is SYDVKM in the germline V gene. V was clipped by 6 bases and J by 6 bases; unmatched bases: 7. This rearrangement joins TRBV28 to TRBJ1-1, with TRBD1 identical over 7 bases. The sample in question was peripheral blood, obtained in the second trimester of pregnancy. This receptor was identified in a female donor in good health, enrolled as a control in a pregnancy study. Here the CDR3 DNA reads TGTGCCAGCAGCCACCGACAGGGCGCTGAAGCTTTCTTT. Its translation is CASSHRQGAEAFF.